The clone carrying this TCR beta chain was counted a few times. Antigen unknown. Germline V gene data show CDR1 as MGHDK and CDR2 as SYGVNS. CDR3 size: 13 residues. Deletions cut 5 bases from V and 7 bases from J, with 15 bases between. RNA transcripts were the source from which TCR beta CDR3 regions were amplified. First-round RT-PCR used HTBI primers; second-round multiplex PCR followed. TCRdb re-derived calls from the multiplex PCR reads in MiXCR, one entry per CDR3 protein. The sample records about 740,000 distinct CDR3 sequences, 40% being singletons. This sample is drawn from a study of Graves' ophthalmopathy and Graves' hyperthyroidism. Study background: No treatment had been given when peripheral blood was collected at initial diagnosis.

Study-level points and caveats: Built on 13 signatures, a model told ophthalmopathy apart from stable hyperthyroidism with over 85% sensitivity and approximately 80% specificity. The model predicted ophthalmopathy progression with 60% to 71% sensitivity and approximately 72% specificity.

The genes are TRBV25-1 and TRBJ2-7, with D perhaps matching TRBD1 (6 bases). What was sequenced was peripheral blood. The sequence came from an adult man with Graves' ophthalmopathy. In nucleotides, the CDR3 is TGTGCCAGCAGTAAGCCAGGGGTGGTGGAGCAGTACTTC. This encodes CASSKPGVVEQYF.